This TCR beta chain was identified during a study of regulatory T cells in long-lasting Graves disease. This clonotype has at least ten counts. Its antigen is not known. Study-wide results and limits: Persistent disease samples used TRBV28, TRBJ1-2 and TRBJ2-5 preferentially.

The length of the CDR3 is 14 residues. The V and J ends lost 7 bases and 7 bases, in that order; junction bases with no gene match: 7. The germline V gene encodes CDR1 SNHLY and CDR2 FYNNEI. Construction of the TCR beta libraries employed iRepertoire HTBI primers in conjunction with Arm-PCR of CDR3 regions. Each CDR3 protein gets one entry after TCRdb re-called the multiplex PCR reads with MiXCR. In the table there are roughly 350,000 distinct CDR3 sequences, 16% of which are singletons. Time point denoted: newly diagnosed GD, antithyroid drugs for less than 3 months. The authors made the TCR library using RNA they extracted from PBMCs. The same data also went into a second study, on T cells in Graves' hyperthyroidism and ophthalmopathy.

The sample was peripheral blood mononuclear cells (PBMCs), taken at new diagnosis, from a patient treated with antithyroid drugs. This TCR came from a man aged 35 to 55 with Graves disease. The V and J genes are TRBV2 and TRBJ1-4; 9 positions agree with TRBD1. CDR3 region: CASTQGQGPEKLFF. CDR3 nucleotide sequence: TGTGCCAGCACCCAGGGACAGGGACCTGAAAAACTGTTTTTT.